This T cell receptor beta chain is from a study of CD8 T cells in ankylosing spondylitis. Germline CDR1 SGHAT, CDR2 FQDESV (reference sequence). Unmatched junction bases numbered 12, after V lost 4 bases and J lost 4 bases. This CDR3 contains 18 residues. TCR beta libraries were made by quantitative 5'-RACE with molecular barcodes. Each CDR3 protein is one row after TCRdb ran MiXCR on the 5' RACE reads. The sample carries some 300,000 distinct CDR3 sequences, around 20% recorded once. The origin of this receptor is a female donor with ankylosing spondylitis or in good health (not recorded which). The specimen was blood, either unsorted or a sorted T cell fraction (not recorded which). V gene TRBV11-1 combines with J gene TRBJ2-7; 14 bases fit TRBD2. The CDR3 loop reads CASSSGLAGVFERYEQYF. The CDR3 nucleotides are TGTGCCAGCAGCTCGGGACTAGCGGGAGTTTTCGAGAGATACGAGCAGTACTTC.